This TCR beta chain appears in the sequencing data of a study of blood T cell repertoires in COVID-19 (dated by TCRdb to about 2020). As for the study more broadly: Samples covering the acute and convalescent phases of COVID-19 were provided by collaborators in the United States, Italy and Spain. The material from the prospective study consisted of cDNA or gDNA derived from T cells, B-cell-depleted T cells, or PBMCs. Subjects who had been exposed to COVID-19, were actively infected with it, or had recovered from it provided the deeply sampled blood TCRbeta repertoires that made up the dataset. The repertoires were made available in a free public database intended to serve as a resource for research on the immune response to SARS-CoV-2. Samples came from the ongoing ImmuneRACE study (first 160 participants) plus 1,254 subjects from 6 global collaborators. Sample metadata almost always included a de-identified subject ID, COVID-19 status, age in years and sex. HLA class I and class II types, where available, came from metadata supplied by the sample provider rather than from assay-based typing.

Each collaborating institution followed its own protocols to collect whole blood in K2EDTA tubes. For TCRbeta analysis, collaborators shipped samples in one of three forms: frozen whole blood, isolated PBMCs, or DNA extracted from either of those sample types. Worth noting for this clone: Its antigen target is currently unknown. The sample holds no much larger clone one base away, and base qualities are not on file.

Paper-wide results and their limitations: The quantity of clinical and demographic metadata differed by source and by participant and was supplied without curation.

TCRbeta CDR3 regions were amplified from genomic DNA by means of the immunoSEQ Assay, a bias-controlled multiplex PCR. In the paper's pipeline: The number of nucleated cells in each sample was estimated from the amplification of reference gene primers within the assay. To quantify the absolute abundance of each unique TCRbeta CDR3 rearrangement, sequence reads were collapsed and filtered. For each sample, productive Simpson clonality was calculated by taking the square root of Simpson's diversity index across productive rearrangements. The table was pulled from immuneACCESS by TCRdb, which kept in-frame rearrangements only. Such tables lose some clones; where checked, under half of the loss comes from unresolved V genes, and the rest has no known cause. V and J calls and clone size come straight from that table; D and trimming were deduced from the DNA. Within this sample are tens of thousands of clones, with 88% of them counted one time only. The top ten constitute just over 5% of the sample.

The sequence was obtained from a human donor in a cohort sampled during active COVID-19. Sequencing was done on a sample of peripheral blood.

The DNA sequence follows: TGTGCCAGCAGCCGCCCCGGCGAGGACTACAATGAGCAGTTCTTC. Its translation is CASSRPGEDYNEQFF. The rearrangement combines TRBV7-9 with TRBJ2-1, with the identity of the D gene unclear. From its cysteine to its phenylalanine, the CDR3 spans 15 amino acids. Only the CDR3 part of the read is kept: 45 bases, read in frame from the first base. For CDR1 and CDR2, the germline V gene (reference sequence) lists SEHNR and FQNEAQ. Trimming at the junction amounts to 5 bases on V and 3 bases on J, and the germline ends lie 14 bases apart.